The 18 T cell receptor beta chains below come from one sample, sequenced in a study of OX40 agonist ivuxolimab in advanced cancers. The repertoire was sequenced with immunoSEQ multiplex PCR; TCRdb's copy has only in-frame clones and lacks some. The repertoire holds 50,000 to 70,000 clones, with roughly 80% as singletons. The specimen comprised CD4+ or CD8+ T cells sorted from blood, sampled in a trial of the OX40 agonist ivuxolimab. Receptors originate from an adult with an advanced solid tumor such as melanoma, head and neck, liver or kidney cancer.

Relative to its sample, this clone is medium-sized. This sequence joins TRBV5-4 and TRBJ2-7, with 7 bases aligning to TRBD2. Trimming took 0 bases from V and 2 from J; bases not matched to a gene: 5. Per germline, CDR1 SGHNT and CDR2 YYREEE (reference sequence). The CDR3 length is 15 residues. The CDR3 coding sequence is TGTGCCAGCAGCTTGGAGGCTCGGGGGGCCTACGAGCAGTACTTC. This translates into CASSLEARGAYEQYF.

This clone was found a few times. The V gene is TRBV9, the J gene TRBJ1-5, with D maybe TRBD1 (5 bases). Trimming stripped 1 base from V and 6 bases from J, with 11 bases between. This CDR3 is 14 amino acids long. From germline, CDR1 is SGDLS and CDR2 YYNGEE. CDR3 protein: CASSVWAGSQPQHF. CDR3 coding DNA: TGTGCCAGCAGCGTATGGGCAGGGAGTCAGCCCCAGCATTTT.

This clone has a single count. For the CDR3, the DNA is TGTGCCATCAGGTATGGACAGCCGAACACTGAAGCTTTCTTT. Amino acid sequence: CAIRYGQPNTEAFF. The chain uses TRBV10-3 and TRBJ1-1; D may be TRBD1 (6 bases). Germline CDR1 reads ENHRY; CDR2 reads SYGVKD. The CDR3 has 14 amino acids. V lost 6 bases and J 1 base, leaving 12 bases between the germline ends.

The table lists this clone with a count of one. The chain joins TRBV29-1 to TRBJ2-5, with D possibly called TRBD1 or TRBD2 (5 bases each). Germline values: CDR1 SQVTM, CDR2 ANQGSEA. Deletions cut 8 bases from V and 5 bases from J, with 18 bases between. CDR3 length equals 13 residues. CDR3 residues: CSISGTGGETQYF. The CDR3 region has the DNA TGCAGCATCTCAGGGACGGGTGGGGAGACCCAGTACTTC.

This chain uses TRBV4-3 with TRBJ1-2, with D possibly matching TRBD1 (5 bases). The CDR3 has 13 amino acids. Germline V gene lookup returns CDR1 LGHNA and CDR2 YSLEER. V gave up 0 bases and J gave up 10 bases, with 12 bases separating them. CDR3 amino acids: CASSQDNQGDYTF. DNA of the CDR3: TGCGCCAGCAGCCAAGATAATCAGGGTGACTACACCTTC.

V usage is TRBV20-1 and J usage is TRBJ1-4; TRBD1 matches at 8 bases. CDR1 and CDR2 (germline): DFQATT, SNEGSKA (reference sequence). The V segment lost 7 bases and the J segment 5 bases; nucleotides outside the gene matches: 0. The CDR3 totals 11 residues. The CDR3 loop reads CSGQGNEKLFF. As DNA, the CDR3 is TGCAGTGGACAGGGGAATGAAAAACTGTTTTTT.

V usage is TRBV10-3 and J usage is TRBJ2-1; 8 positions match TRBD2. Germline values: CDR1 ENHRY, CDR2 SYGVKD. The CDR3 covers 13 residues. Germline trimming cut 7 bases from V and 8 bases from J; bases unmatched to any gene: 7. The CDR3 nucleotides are TGTGCCATCATGCCCGGGGGGGGGCATGAGCAGTTCTTC. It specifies CAIMPGGGHEQFF.

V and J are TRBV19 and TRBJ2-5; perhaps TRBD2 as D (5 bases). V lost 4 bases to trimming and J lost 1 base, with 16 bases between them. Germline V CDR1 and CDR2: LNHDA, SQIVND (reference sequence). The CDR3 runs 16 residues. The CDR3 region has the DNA TGTGCCAGTAGTAAGGACTTTGGGATAGCCCAAGAGACCCAGTACTTC. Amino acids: CASSKDFGIAQETQYF. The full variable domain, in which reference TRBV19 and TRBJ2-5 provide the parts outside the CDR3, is DGGITQSPKYLFRKEGQNVTLSCEQNLNHDAMYWYRQDPGQGLRLIYYSQIVNDFQKGDIAEGYSVSREKKESFPLTVTSAQKNPTAFYLCASSKDFGIAQETQYFGPGTRLLVL.

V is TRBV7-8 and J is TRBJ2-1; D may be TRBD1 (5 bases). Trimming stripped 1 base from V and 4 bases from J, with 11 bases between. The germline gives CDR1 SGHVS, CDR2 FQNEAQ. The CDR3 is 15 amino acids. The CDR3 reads CASSLEQGMYNEQFF. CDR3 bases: TGTGCCAGCAGCTTAGAGCAGGGCATGTACAATGAGCAGTTCTTC.

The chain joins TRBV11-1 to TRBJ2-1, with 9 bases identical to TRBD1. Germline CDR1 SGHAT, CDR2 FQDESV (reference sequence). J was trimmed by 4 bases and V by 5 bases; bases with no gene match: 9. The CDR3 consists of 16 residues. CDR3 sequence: CASSLLQGAGYNEQFF. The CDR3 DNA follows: TGTGCCAGCAGCCTCCTACAGGGGGCGGGGTACAATGAGCAGTTCTTC.

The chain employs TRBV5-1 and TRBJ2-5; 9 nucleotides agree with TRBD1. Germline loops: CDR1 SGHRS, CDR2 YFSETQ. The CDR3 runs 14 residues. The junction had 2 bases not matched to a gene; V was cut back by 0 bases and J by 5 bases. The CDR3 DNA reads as TGCGCCAGCAGCTTGGACAGGGGGCGTGAGACCCAGTACTTC. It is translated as CASSLDRGRETQYF.

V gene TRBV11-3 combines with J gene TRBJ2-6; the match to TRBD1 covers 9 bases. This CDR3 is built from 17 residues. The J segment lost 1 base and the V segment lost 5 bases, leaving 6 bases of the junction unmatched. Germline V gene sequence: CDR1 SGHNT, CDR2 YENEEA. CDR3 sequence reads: CASSPGQGRSGANVLTF. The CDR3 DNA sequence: TGTGCCAGCAGCCCGGGACAGGGCCGTTCTGGGGCCAACGTCCTGACTTTC.

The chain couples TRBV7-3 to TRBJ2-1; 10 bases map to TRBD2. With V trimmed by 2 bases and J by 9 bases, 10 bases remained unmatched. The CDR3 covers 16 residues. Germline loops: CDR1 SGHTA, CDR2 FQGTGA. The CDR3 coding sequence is TGTGCCAGCAGCTTAGTCTCGGGACTAGCGTTCAGTGAGCAGTTCTTC. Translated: CASSLVSGLAFSEQFF.

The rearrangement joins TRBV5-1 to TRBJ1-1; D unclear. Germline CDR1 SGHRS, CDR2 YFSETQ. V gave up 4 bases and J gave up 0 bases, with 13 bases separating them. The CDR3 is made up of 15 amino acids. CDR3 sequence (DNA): TGCGCCAGCAGCCTGCGGGTAGGTATGAACACTGAAGCTTTCTTT. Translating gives CASSLRVGMNTEAFF.

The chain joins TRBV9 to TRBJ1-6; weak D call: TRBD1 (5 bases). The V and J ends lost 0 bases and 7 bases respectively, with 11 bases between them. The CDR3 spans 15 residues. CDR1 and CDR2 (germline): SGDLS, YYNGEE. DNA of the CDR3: TGTGCCAGCAGCGTAGGGCCAGGGCTGAATTCACCCCTCCACTTT. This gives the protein CASSVGPGLNSPLHF.

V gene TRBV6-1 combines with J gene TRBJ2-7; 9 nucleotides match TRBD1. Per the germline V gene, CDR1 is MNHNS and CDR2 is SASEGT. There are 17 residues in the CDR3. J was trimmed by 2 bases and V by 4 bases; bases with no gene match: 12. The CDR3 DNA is TGTGCCAGCAGTGGGGGGGGGAGACAGGGGGGCACCTACGAGCAGTACTTC. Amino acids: CASSGGGRQGGTYEQYF.

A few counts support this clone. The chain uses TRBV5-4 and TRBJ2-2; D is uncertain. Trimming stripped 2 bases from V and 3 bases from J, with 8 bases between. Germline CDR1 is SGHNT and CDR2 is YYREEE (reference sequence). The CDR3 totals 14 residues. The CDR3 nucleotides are TGTGCCAGCAGCTTAACACTGGACACCGGGGAGCTGTTTTTT. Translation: CASSLTLDTGELFF.

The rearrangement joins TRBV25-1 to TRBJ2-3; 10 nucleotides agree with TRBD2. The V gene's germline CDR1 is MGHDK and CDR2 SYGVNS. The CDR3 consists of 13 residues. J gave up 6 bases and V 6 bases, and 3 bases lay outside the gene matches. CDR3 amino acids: CASRLAGPDTQYF. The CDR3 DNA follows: TGTGCCAGCAGACTAGCGGGACCCGATACGCAGTATTTT.